The sequence of this T cell receptor (beta chain) was determined in a study of blood T cell repertoires in COVID-19. About the study: The United States, Italy and Spain were the sources of the acute and convalescent COVID-19 samples. T cells, B-cell-depleted T cells, or PBMCs supplied cDNA or gDNA.

CDR1 and CDR2 from the germline V gene are SGHKS and YYEKEE (reference sequence). The V and J ends lost 4 bases and 6 bases respectively, with 16 bases between them. The CDR3 has 14 amino acids. Assay: immunoSEQ multiplex PCR; the TCRdb copy retains only in-frame clones and omits some. In the table there are more than 350,000 clones, around 90% of which are singletons. This sequence joins TRBV5-5 and TRBJ1-1; D possibly corresponds to TRBD1 (5 bases). This receptor was taken from a woman under 40 with COVID-19, enrolled during active disease. Material for sequencing was peripheral blood. DNA of the CDR3: TGTGCCAGCAGCCCACCAAGGGGAAGGCCTGAAGCTTTCTTT. Translation: CASSPPRGRPEAFF.